One sample yielded the 11 T cell receptor beta chains listed below, sequenced in a study of liver allograft versus peripheral blood T cells. The wider study: The authors compared T cell receptor repertoires in transplanted livers with recipients' peripheral blood repertoires.

MiXCR, run by TCRdb on the reads, gives a single entry per CDR3 protein. The sample yields over 9,000 distinct CDR3 sequences, 18% seen once. The receptor set was obtained from a human patient who had a liver transplant. The graft donor may have contributed some T cells.

On this clonotype itself: This may come from a read error, since a much larger clone is one base off. The chain joins TRBV19 to TRBJ2-1, with 12 bases fitting TRBD2. V lost 2 bases to trimming and J lost 10 bases; unmatched junction nucleotides: 12. Germline V CDR1 and CDR2: LNHDA, SQIVND (reference sequence). The CDR3 runs 17 residues. Here the CDR3 reads CASSISWGTTSGGEQFF. CDR3 nucleotide sequence: TGTGCCAGTAGTATAAGCTGGGGGACGACTAGCGGGGGAGAGCAGTTCTTC.

This clonotype is labeled medium-sized (0.01 to 0.1%). This chain joins TRBV7-2 and TRBJ2-7, with TRBD1 matching 7 bases. V lost 1 base, J lost 1 base, and 7 bases stayed unmatched. The CDR3 consists of 16 residues. Germline V gene lookup returns CDR1 SGHTA and CDR2 FQGNSA. The chain's CDR3 is CASSLDPTGASYEQYF. In nucleotides, the CDR3 is TGTGCCAGCAGCTTAGACCCCACAGGGGCTTCCTACGAGCAGTACTTC.

The gene calls are TRBV19 and TRBJ1-5, with TRBD1 as a possible D gene (5 bases). This CDR3 has 15 residues. Germline CDR1 and CDR2: LNHDA and SQIVND (reference sequence). V lost 3 bases and J lost 3, with 12 bases in between. The CDR3 coding sequence is TGTGCCAGTAGTATTGTCCTGGGGCCCAATCAGCCCCAGCATTTT. The encoded protein is CASSIVLGPNQPQHF.

This clonotype came up once. The CDR3 nucleotides read TGCAGTGCTAGCCAAGCCGGCAGCAAAACTGAAGCTTTCTTT. Protein sequence: CSASQAGSKTEAFF. The rearrangement joins TRBV20-1 to TRBJ1-1; D is undetermined. Deletions cut 3 bases from V and 5 bases from J, with 16 bases between. This CDR3 comprises 14 residues. The germline gives CDR1 DFQATT, CDR2 SNEGSKA (reference sequence).

By proportion, this clonotype is medium-sized. The V gene is TRBV6-1, the J gene TRBJ1-1; 10 bases line up with TRBD1. Unmatched junction bases numbered 9, after V lost 3 bases and J lost 11 bases. The CDR3 runs to 14 residues. Germline V gene sequence: CDR1 MNHNS, CDR2 SASEGT. The CDR3 nucleotides are TGTGCCAGCAGTGAGCCCGGGACAGGGGCCAGCGCTTTCTTT. Protein: CASSEPGTGASAFF.

The V and J genes are TRBV20-1 and TRBJ2-7; 8 positions agree with TRBD1. This CDR3 comprises 14 residues. Germline lookup yields CDR1 DFQATT and CDR2 SNEGSKA (reference sequence). The junction had 5 bases not matched to a gene; V was cut back by 0 bases and J by 4 bases. The CDR3 here is CSARDWTGRYEQYF. DNA of the CDR3: TGCAGTGCTAGAGATTGGACAGGGCGATACGAGCAGTACTTC.

This clonotype was picked up a small number of times. The chain couples TRBV19 to TRBJ2-5; TRBD1 aligns across 9 bases. The CDR3 totals 14 residues. V shed 3 bases, J shed 5 bases, and the junction held 4 bases outside the gene matches. The germline CDR1 and CDR2 sequences are LNHDA and SQIVND (reference sequence). Here the CDR3 reads CASSMGTGTETQYF. CDR3 coding DNA: TGTGCCAGTAGTATGGGGACAGGGACGGAGACCCAGTACTTC.

This clonotype was counted between two and nine times. The J gene is TRBJ2-3, the V gene TRBV19; D may be TRBD2 (5 bases). V gave up 7 bases and J gave up 0 bases, with 11 bases separating them. The CDR3 runs to 14 residues. Germline V gene sequence: CDR1 LNHDA, CDR2 SQIVND (reference sequence). The CDR3 here is CASTRDYSTDTQYF. DNA for the CDR3: TGTGCCAGTACCCGGGATTATAGCACAGATACGCAGTATTTT.

Judged by abundance, this clonotype is medium-sized. The rearrangement links TRBV18 to TRBJ1-1, with D tentatively TRBD1 (5 bases). The germline CDR1 and CDR2 sequences are KGHSH and LQKENI. V lost 10 bases and J lost 3, with 15 bases in between. The CDR3 length is 13 residues. Written as DNA, the CDR3 is TGTGCCACTACAGGATCCTGGGACACTGAAGCTTTCTTT. Protein sequence: CATTGSWDTEAFF.

In its sample, this clonotype ranks as medium-sized (0.01 to 0.1%). The gene calls are TRBV18 and TRBJ1-2; D gene unclear. Trimming removed 3 bases at V and 3 bases at J, with 14 bases between. Per germline, CDR1 KGHSH and CDR2 LQKENI. The CDR3 contains 15 residues. The CDR3 sequence: CASSPAGKLDYGYTF. The DNA for the CDR3 is TGTGCCAGCTCACCGGCCGGGAAATTGGACTATGGCTACACCTTC.

At least ten counts were recorded for this clonotype. The chain's CDR3 is CASSKSAQNTEAFF. The CDR3, as DNA: TGTGCCAGTAGTAAGTCGGCACAGAACACTGAAGCTTTCTTT. The chain is built from TRBV19 and TRBJ1-1, with D uncertain. Looked up from germline, CDR1 is LNHDA and CDR2 is SQIVND (reference sequence). Between the trimmed V and J ends, which lost 4 bases and 1 base, there was a span of 10 bases. The CDR3 has 14 amino acids.